This entry features one TCR beta chain sequence. The data belong to a study of patients and donors after allogeneic stem cell transplantation. TCRdb called the RT-PCR reads again in MiXCR, with one record for every CDR3 protein. This table has approximately 200,000 distinct CDR3 sequences, about 40% appearing once. In germline, CDR1 is KGHDR, CDR2 SFDVKD. This CDR3 is 16 amino acids long. With 3 bases removed from V and 6 bases from J, the gap between germline ends came to 17 bases. Sequencing was done on a sample of blood, either unsorted or a sorted T cell fraction (not recorded which). J is TRBJ2-1 and V is TRBV24-1; D possibly corresponds to TRBD2 (6 bases). The sequence derives from a human donor who was either an allogeneic HSCT recipient or a stem cell or donor lymphocyte infusion donor (not recorded which). It is not recorded whose cells these are; they may come from a transplant donor. Here the CDR3 reads CATSDPGRGKGNEQFF. Here the CDR3 DNA reads TGTGCCACCAGTGATCCAGGACGCGGGAAGGGCAATGAGCAGTTCTTC.